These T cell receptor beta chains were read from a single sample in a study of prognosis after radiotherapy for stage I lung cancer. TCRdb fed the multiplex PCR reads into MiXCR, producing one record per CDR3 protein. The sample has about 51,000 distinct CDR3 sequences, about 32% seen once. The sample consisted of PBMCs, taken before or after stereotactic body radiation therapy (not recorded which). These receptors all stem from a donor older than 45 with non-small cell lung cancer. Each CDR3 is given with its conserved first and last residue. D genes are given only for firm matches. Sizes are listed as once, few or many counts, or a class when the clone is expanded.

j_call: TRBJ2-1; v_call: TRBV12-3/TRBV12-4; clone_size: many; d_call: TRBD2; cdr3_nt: TGTGCCAGCAGCTATAACCTAGCGGGAGTAGGGGATGAGCAGTTCTTC; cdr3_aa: CASSYNLAGVGDEQFF
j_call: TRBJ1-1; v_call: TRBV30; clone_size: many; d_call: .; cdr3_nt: TGTGCCTGGGGTAGGGAAGAAGCTTTCTTT; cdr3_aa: CAWGREEAFF
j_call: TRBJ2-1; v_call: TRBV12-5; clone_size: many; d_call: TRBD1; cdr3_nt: TGTGCTAGCACAGGGGGTTCCTACAATGAGCAGTTCTTC; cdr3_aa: CASTGGSYNEQFF
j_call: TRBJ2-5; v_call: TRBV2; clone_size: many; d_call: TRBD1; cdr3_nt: TGTGCCAGCAGTGAATCAAGACAGGGAGCAGGGTCACGAGAGACCCAGTACTTC; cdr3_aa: CASSESRQGAGSRETQYF
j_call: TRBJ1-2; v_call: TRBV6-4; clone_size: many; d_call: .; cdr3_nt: TGTGCCAGCAGTTACGGGCGGATTGACGGCTACACCTTC; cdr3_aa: CASSYGRIDGYTF
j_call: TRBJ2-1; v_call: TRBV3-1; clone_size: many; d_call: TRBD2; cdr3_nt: TGTGCCAGCAGCCCTACTAGCGGGAGTTGGAGCTCCTACAATGAGCAGTTCTTC; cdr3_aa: CASSPTSGSWSSYNEQFF
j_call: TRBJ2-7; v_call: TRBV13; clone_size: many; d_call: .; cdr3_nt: TGTGCCAGTCTTGCTAGCAATACCTACGAGCAGTACTTC; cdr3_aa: CASLASNTYEQYF
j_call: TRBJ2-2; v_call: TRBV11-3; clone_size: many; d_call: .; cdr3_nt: TGTGCCAGCAGCTTACAAAGGGGCAACACCGGGGAGCTGTTTTTT; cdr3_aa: CASSLQRGNTGELFF
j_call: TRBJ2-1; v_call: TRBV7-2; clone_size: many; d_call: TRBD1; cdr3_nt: TGTGCCAGCAGCCTCCTCGGGACAGGGATAATCAATGAGCAGTTCTTC; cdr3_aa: CASSLLGTGIINEQFF
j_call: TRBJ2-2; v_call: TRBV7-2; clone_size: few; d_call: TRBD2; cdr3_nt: TGTGCCAGCAGCTTAGTAGCGGGAGCGGGCACCGGGGAGCTGTTTTTT; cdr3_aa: CASSLVAGAGTGELFF